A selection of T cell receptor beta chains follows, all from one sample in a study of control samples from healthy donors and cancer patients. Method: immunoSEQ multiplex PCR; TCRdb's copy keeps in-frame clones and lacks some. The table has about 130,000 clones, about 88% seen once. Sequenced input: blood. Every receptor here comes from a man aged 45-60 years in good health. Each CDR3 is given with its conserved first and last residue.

CASSNYGEKLFF TRBJ1-4 TRBV18
CASSRGQYYGYTF TRBJ1-2 TRBV12-3/TRBV12-4
CASSFLTGEETQYF TRBJ2-5 TRBV5-6
CASSRFPGNQPQHF TRBJ1-5 TRBV6-2/TRBV6-3
CASRGAGLAGTDTQYF TRBJ2-3 TRBV14
CASSVASIAGAYEQYF TRBJ2-7 TRBV9
CASSQRGNYEQYF TRBJ2-7 TRBV3-1/TRBV3-2
CATSRVTPLEAFF TRBJ1-1 TRBV15
CASSQSNSPLHF TRBJ1-6 TRBV7-9
CASSQVTGAGNEQYF TRBJ2-7 TRBV3-1/TRBV3-2
CASSWGQESYGYTF TRBJ1-2 TRBV5-5
CASSPALAGGSKTQYF TRBJ2-5 TRBV3-1/TRBV3-2
CASSGTGPNSPLHF TRBJ1-6 TRBV7-3
CASSQDLLAGGGEQYF TRBJ2-7 TRBV4-1
CASSYGPTYEQYF TRBJ2-7 TRBV6-2/TRBV6-3
CATRVLAGEDTQYF TRBJ2-3 TRBV24-1
CASEDSTNEKLFF TRBJ1-4 TRBV7-9
CASSLSGDTDTQYF TRBJ2-3 TRBV3-1/TRBV3-2
CASSWLPRAGELFF TRBJ2-2 TRBV2
CASPDRDRGTDTQYF TRBJ2-3 TRBV6-5